Sequencing of this TCR beta chain was carried out in a study of cytomegalovirus exposure and HLA in healthy donors. General study points: In a later analysis, CMV-associated beta chains were mostly HLA-associated, it appeared. Researchers counted 150 to 200 TCR beta chains as cytomegalovirus-associated. In a later analysis, common viral pathogens appeared linked to several of the most significant clusters.

Trimming shortened V by 6 bases and J by 2 bases, and 17 bases separated the two germline ends. The CDR3 is made up of 16 amino acids. Germline loops: CDR1 MNHEY, CDR2 SMNVEV (reference sequence). Primers: 60 Vbeta forward and 13 Jbeta reverse. Data came from immunoSEQ multiplex PCR; TCRdb stores just in-frame clones and leaves some out. The sample contains over 80,000 clones, 82% of which appear only once. For this clone: Its antigen is still unknown.

Source material: PBMCs. This chain joins TRBV27 and TRBJ1-3, with D maybe TRBD1 (6 bases). The TCR comes from a man aged 45-60 years in good health and CMV-seronegative. The DNA for the CDR3 is TGTGCCAGCAGGGCCGGGGGGGCTGGTGCTGGAAACACCATATATTTT. Amino acids: CASRAGGAGAGNTIYF.